These 10 T cell receptor beta chains came from one sample sequenced in a study of cytomegalovirus exposure and HLA in healthy donors. Clones were sequenced by immunoSEQ multiplex PCR, and TCRdb holds only the in-frame ones, with some missing. The table has more than 120,000 clones, roughly 90% seen once; the top ten hold 4.5% to 5.5%. The sample taken for sequencing was PBMCs. The source of these receptors is a man younger than 35 in good health and CMV-seropositive.

The chain has TRBV7-2 and TRBJ2-7, with TRBD2 matching over 10 bases. Trimming at V came to 4 bases and at J to 4 bases, leaving 7 bases not matched to a gene. This CDR3 spans 15 amino acids. CDR1 SGHTA and CDR2 FQGNSA come from the germline V gene. The chain's CDR3 is CASSSRAGGPYEQYF. The DNA of the CDR3 is TGTGCCAGCAGCTCCCGAGCGGGAGGGCCTTACGAGCAGTACTTC.

The rearrangement links TRBV5-6 to TRBJ1-2; unclear D gene. This CDR3 has 14 residues. Trimming took 4 bases from V and 3 from J, leaving 13 bases between them. Germline V lookup: CDR1 SGHDT, CDR2 YYEEEE. The CDR3 protein is CASSLGSPYYGYTF. As DNA, the CDR3 is TGTGCCAGCAGCCTAGGGAGCCCTTACTATGGCTACACCTTC.

V and J are TRBV5-6 and TRBJ1-2; TRBD1 matches at 7 bases. J was trimmed by 1 base and V by 0 bases; bases with no gene match: 0. The CDR3 contains 14 residues. Per the germline V gene, CDR1 is SGHDT and CDR2 is YYEEEE. This CDR3 is CASSLGDSNYGYTF. The CDR3 bases are TGTGCCAGCAGCTTGGGGGACAGTAACTATGGCTACACCTTC. Using reference TRBV5-6 and TRBJ1-2 for the parts outside the CDR3, the full variable domain is DAGVTQSPTHLIKTRGQQVTLRCSPKSGHDTVSWYQQALGQGPQFIFQYYEEEERQRGNFPDRFSGHQFPNYSSELNVNALLLGDSALYLCASSLGDSNYGYTFGSGTRLTVV.

The V and J genes are TRBV5-4 and TRBJ2-3; 8 nucleotides match TRBD2. The germline V gene encodes CDR1 SGHNT and CDR2 YYREEE (reference sequence). The length of the CDR3 is 15 residues. V lost 2 bases to trimming and J lost 4 bases; unmatched junction nucleotides: 6. In DNA, the CDR3 is TGTGCCAGCAGCTTTAGCGGGAATTTGGCAGATACGCAGTATTTT. It specifies CASSFSGNLADTQYF.

V is TRBV28 and J is TRBJ1-6; possibly TRBD1 for D (5 bases). The CDR3 has 16 amino acids. The germline gives CDR1 MDHEN, CDR2 SYDVKM. V lost 4 bases to trimming and J lost 6 bases, with 16 bases between them. CDR3 amino acids: CASSSRDSTVNSPLHF. The CDR3 DNA sequence: TGTGCCAGCAGTTCCCGAGACAGTACCGTTAATTCACCCCTCCACTTT.

The rearrangement uses TRBV11-2 and TRBJ2-5; D is unclear. The CDR3 length is 12 residues. Germline V gives CDR1 SGHAT, CDR2 FQNNGV. The V and J ends lost 1 base and 2 bases respectively, with 2 bases between them. CDR3 loop: CASSLAQETQYF. The CDR3 DNA reads as TGTGCCAGCAGCTTAGCACAAGAGACCCAGTACTTC. The full variable domain, its missing parts supplied by reference TRBV11-2 and TRBJ2-5, is EAGVAQSPRYKIIEKRQSVAFWCNPISGHATLYWYQQILGQGPKLLIQFQNNGVVDDSQLPKDRFSAERLKGVDSTLKIQPAKLEDSAVYLCASSLAQETQYFGPGTRLLVL.

This chain joins TRBV28 and TRBJ1-2, with TRBD1 matching over 9 bases. This CDR3 spans 15 amino acids. The J segment lost 4 bases and the V segment lost 8 bases, leaving 11 bases of the junction unmatched. Germline loops: CDR1 MDHEN, CDR2 SYDVKM. CDR3 sequence: CASRRQGDYLYGYTF. The DNA for the CDR3 is TGTGCCAGCCGAAGACAGGGGGACTACCTCTATGGCTACACCTTC.

The chain links TRBV5-1 to TRBJ1-2; no clear D gene. Per germline, CDR1 SGHRS and CDR2 YFSETQ. V gave up 2 bases and J gave up 8 bases, with 19 bases separating them. The CDR3 is 15 residues long. The CDR3 DNA is TGCGCCAGCAGCTTAGGCAGTACCAACTATGGCGGCTACACCTTC. It yields the protein CASSLGSTNYGGYTF.

In its sample, this clone was seen once. V usage is TRBV2 and J usage is TRBJ1-3, with D unresolved. V lost 3 bases and J lost 0, with 6 bases in between. The germline CDR1 and CDR2 sequences are SNHLY and FYNNEI. This CDR3 spans 14 amino acids. In nucleotides, the CDR3 is TGTGCCAGCAGTGACGCTAACTCTGGAAACACCATATATTTT. Translated, it gives CASSDANSGNTIYF.

The chain is built from TRBV11-2 and TRBJ2-7; tentative D call: TRBD1 (6 bases). The CDR3 extends over 11 amino acids. The germline V gene encodes CDR1 SGHAT and CDR2 FQNNGV. CDR3 residues: CAIGTLHEQYF. The CDR3 nucleotides read TGTGCTATCGGGACACTCCACGAGCAGTACTTC.